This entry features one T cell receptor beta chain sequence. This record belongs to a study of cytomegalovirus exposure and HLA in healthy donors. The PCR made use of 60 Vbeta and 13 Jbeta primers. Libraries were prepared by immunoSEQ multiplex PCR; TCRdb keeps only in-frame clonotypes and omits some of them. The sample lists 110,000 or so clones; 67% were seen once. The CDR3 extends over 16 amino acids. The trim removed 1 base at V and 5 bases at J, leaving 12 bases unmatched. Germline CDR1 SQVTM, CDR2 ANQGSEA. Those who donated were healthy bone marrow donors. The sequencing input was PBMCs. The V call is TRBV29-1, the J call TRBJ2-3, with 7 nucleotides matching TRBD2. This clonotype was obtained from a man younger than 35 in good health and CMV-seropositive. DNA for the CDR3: TGCAGCGTTGAAGGGGAATTGGGGAGGGGACTAGATACGCAGTATTTT. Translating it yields CSVEGELGRGLDTQYF.